The rows below give T cell receptor beta chains drawn from one sample of a study of blood T cell repertoires in COVID-19. Profiling relied on immunoSEQ multiplex PCR, and the TCRdb table lists in-frame clones only, not all of them. This repertoire shows a few hundred thousand clones, 87% found once; its top ten account for about 9.3%. The sequenced material came from PBMCs or T cells enriched from blood (not recorded which). The origin of the receptors is a man younger than 35 with acute COVID-19. CDR3s include the opening cysteine and the closing phenylalanine or tryptophan. A D gene is named only where the DNA matches it firmly. Rows give clone size only sometimes, using once, few, many, or a class for an expanded clone.

>TRBV5-1|-|-|TRBJ2-1|11
CASSGASVQFF
TGCGCCAGCAGCGGCGCTAGCGTGCAGTTCTTC
>TRBV11-2|-|-|TRBJ2-7|12
CASRRQDYEQYF
TGTGCCAGCAGACGACAGGATTACGAGCAGTACTTC
>TRBV7-9|once|TRBD2|TRBJ2-1|18
CASSTGLAGGNLPGEQFF
TGTGCCAGCAGCACTGGACTAGCGGGAGGTAACCTTCCCGGTGAGCAGTTCTTC
>TRBV11-3|-|TRBD1|TRBJ1-2|16
CASSSRTGEPHYGYTF
TGTGCCAGCAGCTCGAGGACAGGGGAACCTCACTATGGCTACACCTTC
>TRBV4-1|-|-|TRBJ1-1|14
CASTNTGTNTEAFF
TGCGCCAGCACTAATACAGGGACGAACACTGAAGCTTTCTTT
>TRBV27|-|TRBD1|TRBJ2-1|15
CASSFGTEVYNEQFF
TGTGCCAGCAGTTTTGGGACAGAGGTATACAATGAGCAGTTCTTC
>TRBV27|-|TRBD1|TRBJ1-5|16
CASSLGTGGAYQPQHF
TGTGCCAGCAGTTTAGGGACAGGGGGCGCATATCAGCCCCAGCATTTT
>TRBV20-1|-|TRBD2|TRBJ2-1|12
CSASLAGIEQFF
TGCAGTGCCAGTCTAGCGGGTATTGAGCAGTTCTTC
>TRBV7-9|once|-|TRBJ1-1|11
CASSQNTEAFF
TGTGCCAGCAGCCAGAACACTGAAGCTTTCTTT
>TRBV4-1|-|TRBD1|TRBJ1-4|14
CASSPRQGGEKLFF
TGCGCCAGCAGCCCCCGACAGGGCGGAGAAAAACTGTTTTTT
>TRBV2|-|TRBD1|TRBJ1-4|17
CASSGHPGGATNEKLFF
TGTGCCAGCAGTGGACACCCAGGGGGCGCAACTAATGAAAAACTGTTTTTT
>TRBV5-1|-|-|TRBJ2-2|16
CASSTGSGENTGELFF
TGCGCCAGCAGCACCGGTAGCGGAGAGAACACCGGGGAGCTGTTTTTT
>TRBV18|-|-|TRBJ2-1|14
CASFQAQPHNEQFF
TGTGCCAGCTTTCAGGCCCAGCCACACAATGAGCAGTTCTTC
>TRBV7-9|-|TRBD2|TRBJ2-1|16
CASSPPGTSGDNEQFF
TGTGCCAGCAGCCCACCCGGGACTAGCGGGGACAATGAGCAGTTCTTC
>TRBV2|many|TRBD2|TRBJ2-5|16
CASSATGLAGGETQYF
TGTGCCAGCAGTGCTACGGGACTAGCGGGAGGAGAGACCCAGTACTTC
>TRBV4-1|-|-|TRBJ2-3|13
CASSQGGDRTQYF
TGCGCCAGCAGCCAAGGTGGAGACCGGACGCAGTATTTT
>TRBV2|-|-|TRBJ1-2|14
CASSPTLGNYGYTF
TGTGCCAGCAGCCCGACTCTTGGGAACTATGGCTACACCTTC
>TRBV19|-|TRBD1|TRBJ1-5|13
CASNEGANQPQHF
TGTGCCAGTAACGAGGGGGCGAATCAGCCCCAGCATTTT
>TRBV29-1|-|TRBD1|TRBJ2-2|13
CSARTGETGELFF
TGCAGCGCCAGGACAGGAGAAACCGGGGAGCTGTTTTTT
>TRBV30|-|-|TRBJ2-1|13
CACTGTEDNEQFF
TGTGCCTGCACCGGGACTGAAGACAATGAGCAGTTCTTC
>TRBV25-1|-|TRBD1|TRBJ1-5|15
CASSEGDRVDQPQHF
TGTGCCAGCAGTGAAGGGGACAGGGTCGATCAGCCCCAGCATTTT
>TRBV19|-|-|TRBJ1-2|15
CASSTSRDTNYGYTF
TGTGCCAGTAGTACAAGCCGGGACACTAACTATGGCTACACCTTC
>TRBV2|once|TRBD2|TRBJ2-7|13
CASRRLAGDEQYF
TGTGCCAGCAGGCGACTAGCGGGAGACGAGCAGTACTTC
>TRBV2|-|-|TRBJ2-7|16
CASLGDGHGSSYEQYF
TGTGCCAGCCTTGGGGATGGACACGGGAGCTCCTACGAGCAGTACTTC
>TRBV5-8|-|-|TRBJ2-7|12
CASSLYGNEQYF
TGTGCCAGCAGCTTGTACGGGAACGAGCAGTACTTC
>TRBV12-5|-|-|TRBJ1-5|17
CASGLVIENLSNQPQHF
TGTGCTAGTGGTTTGGTAATCGAAAACCTAAGCAATCAGCCCCAGCATTTT